The next 3 T cell receptor beta chains were all read from a single sample in a study of blood T cell repertoires in COVID-19. Repertoires were generated with immunoSEQ multiplex PCR, while TCRdb's copy carries only in-frame clones and drops some. The sample has 60,000 to 85,000 clones; 75% to 90% are singletons. Sequences were obtained from peripheral blood. Receptors were obtained from a woman in her forties or fifties with active COVID-19.

The chain joins TRBV30 to TRBJ2-1, with TRBD2 identical over 9 bases. CDR1 is GTSNPN and CDR2 is SVGIG in the germline V gene (reference sequence). The CDR3 totals 15 residues. Trimming at V came to 2 bases and at J to 7 bases, leaving 9 bases not matched to a gene. CDR3 DNA: TGTGCCTGGAGTCCTCGTGCGGGAGGGCGGAATGAGCAGTTCTTC. Translated, it gives CAWSPRAGGRNEQFF.

This sequence joins TRBV3-1 (or the pseudogene TRBV3-2) and TRBJ2-3, with D unclear. The CDR3 length is 12 residues. V lost 3 bases, J lost 8 bases, and 9 bases lay in between. Germline V CDR1 and CDR2: LGHDT, YNNKEL (reference sequence). CDR3 loop: CASSQYLGTQYF. The CDR3 coding sequence is TGTGCCAGCAGCCAGTACCTCGGTACGCAGTATTTT.

The rearrangement uses TRBV6-5 and TRBJ1-1, with 10 positions matching TRBD1. V lost 6 bases and J lost 2; bases outside the gene matches: 6. This CDR3 is 15 amino acids long. Germline V lookup: CDR1 MNHEY, CDR2 SVGAGI. This chain's CDR3 is CASRTGGLGNTEAFF. The CDR3 nucleotides read TGTGCCAGCAGGACAGGGGGCTTGGGTAACACTGAAGCTTTCTTT.